This T cell receptor (beta chain) was sequenced during a study of early T cells in non-severe SARS-CoV-2 infection. TCRdb used MiXCR to reprocess the 5' RACE reads, holding one entry per CDR3 protein. Seen here are about 98,000 distinct CDR3 sequences, roughly 11% observed once, and the top ten hold 4.5% to 5.5%. This clonotype appeared many times. The germline CDR1 and CDR2 sequences are SGHAT and FQNNGV. J gave up 8 bases and V 4 bases, and 9 bases lay outside the gene matches. The CDR3 runs to 15 residues. The clonotype originates from an adult who was a healthcare worker with PCR-confirmed SARS-CoV-2 infection or an uninfected control (not recorded which). Specimen: whole blood. The chain recombines TRBV11-2 with TRBJ1-3; 9 nucleotides agree with TRBD1. CDR3: CASSSRTGVSHTIYF. Here the CDR3 DNA reads TGTGCCAGCAGCTCTAGGACAGGGGTCTCGCACACCATATATTTT.